This T cell receptor beta chain was identified in a study of T cells in pancreatic ductal adenocarcinoma. Study observations and caveats: Enrichment of CD45RO+ effector over naive T cells in tumors may bias clonality. No significant tumor-blood clonality difference; means were about 0.1 and 0.065. Unique clonotypes were roughly 8-fold more numerous in blood than in tumor.

On this clone itself: Antigen specificity is unknown.

Assay: immunoSEQ multiplex PCR; the TCRdb copy retains only in-frame clones and omits some. Of around 100,000 clones listed, about 95% are singletons. The CDR3 spans 14 residues. V lost 7 bases, J lost 5 bases, and 16 bases lay in between. The germline V gene encodes CDR1 SGHVS and CDR2 FQNEAQ. Selected pancreatic ductal adenocarcinoma patients had undergone surgery without neoadjuvant therapy. The sequence was obtained from a human donor with pancreatic ductal adenocarcinoma. Sequencing was performed on PBMCs. This chain joins TRBV7-8 and TRBJ2-3, with D tentatively TRBD2 (5 bases). The CDR3 protein is CASTEYSVGDTQYF. The CDR3 DNA sequence: TGTGCCAGCACCGAATATAGCGTAGGAGATACGCAGTATTTT.